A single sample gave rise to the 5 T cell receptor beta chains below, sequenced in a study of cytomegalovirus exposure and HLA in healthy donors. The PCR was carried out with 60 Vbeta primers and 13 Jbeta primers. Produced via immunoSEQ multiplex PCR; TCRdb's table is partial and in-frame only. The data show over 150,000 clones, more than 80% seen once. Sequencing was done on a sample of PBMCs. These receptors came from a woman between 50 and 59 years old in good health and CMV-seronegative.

CDR3 residues: CASRPGQMNTEAFF. The DNA of the CDR3 is TGTGCCAGTAGGCCGGGACAGATGAACACTGAAGCTTTCTTT. This chain uses TRBV19 with TRBJ1-1; 7 bases fit TRBD1. This CDR3 comprises 14 residues. The J segment lost 0 bases and the V segment lost 6 bases, leaving 4 bases of the junction unmatched. Germline V gives CDR1 LNHDA, CDR2 SQIVND (reference sequence).

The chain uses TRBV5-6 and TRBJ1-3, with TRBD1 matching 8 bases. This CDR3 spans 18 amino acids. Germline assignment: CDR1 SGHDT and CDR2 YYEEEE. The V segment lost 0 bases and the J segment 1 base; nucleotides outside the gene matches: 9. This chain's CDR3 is CASSLGTGGGLSGNTIYF. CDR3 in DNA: TGTGCCAGCAGCTTGGGCACAGGGGGTGGACTTTCTGGAAACACCATATATTTT.

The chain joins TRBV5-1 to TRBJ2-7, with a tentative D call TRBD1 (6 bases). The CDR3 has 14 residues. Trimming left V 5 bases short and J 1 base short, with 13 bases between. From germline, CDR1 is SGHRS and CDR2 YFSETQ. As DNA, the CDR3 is TGCGCCAGCAGTCCACAGGGCTCTTCCTACGAGCAGTACTTC. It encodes CASSPQGSSYEQYF.

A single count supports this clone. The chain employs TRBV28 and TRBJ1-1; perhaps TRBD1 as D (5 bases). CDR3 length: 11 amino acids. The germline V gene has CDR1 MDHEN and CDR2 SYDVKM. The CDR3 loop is CAGGVETEAFF. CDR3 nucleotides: TGTGCGGGGGGGGTGGAGACTGAAGCTTTCTTT.

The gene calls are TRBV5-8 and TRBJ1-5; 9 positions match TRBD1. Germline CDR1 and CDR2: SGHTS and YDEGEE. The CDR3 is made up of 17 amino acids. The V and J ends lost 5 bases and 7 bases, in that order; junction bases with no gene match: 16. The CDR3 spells CASSSKPGTGIRQPQHF. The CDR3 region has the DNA TGTGCCAGCAGTTCAAAACCCGGGACAGGGATTAGGCAGCCCCAGCATTTT.